The present T cell receptor (beta chain) was sequenced within a study of blood T cell repertoires in COVID-19. Study information: Collection of acute and convalescent COVID-19 samples took place in the United States, Italy and Spain. T cells, B-cell-depleted T cells, or PBMCs supplied cDNA or gDNA.

The germline V and J ends were trimmed by 3 bases and 1 base, with 7 bases remaining between them. The CDR3 has 14 amino acids. Germline V lookup: CDR1 MDHEN, CDR2 SYDVKM. Per the study methods: Nucleated cell number was recorded as an estimate derived from reference gene primer amplification. Here immunoSEQ multiplex PCR was the method, and the copy in TCRdb shows in-frame clones only, minus some. D and trimming come from the DNA, and the V and J calls and clone size come from that table. The profile shows about 180,000 clones, about 84% of them singletons. The clonotype comes from a woman in her 30s who had recovered from COVID-19. The sequenced sample consisted of PBMCs or T cells enriched from blood (not recorded which). The chain links TRBV28 to TRBJ2-4, with D maybe TRBD2 (6 bases). This CDR3 reads CASSFGGAKNIQYF. The CDR3 nucleotides read TGTGCCAGCAGTTTTGGGGGGGCCAAAAACATTCAGTACTTC.